There are a few counts of the clone carrying this TCR beta chain. This entry is derived from a study of blood T cells in healthy people across ages. For the second PCR, which ran for about 6 to 11 cycles, a sample-barcoded 5' primer and a J-beta primer mix were used. Each of the samples gave a minimum of 2.5 million paired-end reads that contained CDR3. TCRdb redid the calling of the 5' RACE reads with MiXCR, one entry per CDR3 protein. The sample holds some 1,800,000 distinct CDR3 sequences, roughly two fifths seen once. The CDR3 spans 19 residues. V lost 3 bases and J 2 bases, leaving 23 bases between the germline ends. Germline CDR1 and CDR2: KGHDR and SFDVKD.

This chain links TRBV24-1 with TRBJ2-3; tentative D call: TRBD2 (5 bases). Sequenced input: blood. This sequence originates from a human donor in good health. CDR3 sequence reads: CATSDAADRLGRDTDTQYF. The CDR3 DNA is TGTGCCACCAGTGATGCGGCCGACCGACTGGGCCGGGACACAGATACGCAGTATTTT.